This TCR beta chain was observed in a study of T-cell reconstitution after alpha-beta-depleted transplantation in children. Using unique molecular identifiers, the investigators prepared the TCRbeta library. TCRdb re-called the PCR reads through MiXCR, storing one row per CDR3 protein. The sample carries roughly 490,000 distinct CDR3 sequences, around 10% recorded once. General observations from the study: Alpha-beta T cells about two months after transplant reportedly derived from several hundred expanded graft clones. Surviving recipient T cells and thymic progenitors underlay high day-60 TCRbeta diversity in some patients. After one year, T-cell counts and TCRbeta diversity mostly came from new T cells.

The V segment lost 0 bases and the J segment 1 base; nucleotides outside the gene matches: 8. This CDR3 has 17 amino acids. The germline CDR1 and CDR2 sequences are KGHSH and LQKENI. This clonotype came up a few times. The antigen is unknown. This specimen was PBMCs, mostly from graft donor cells, taken 180 days after TCRalphabeta/CD19-depleted stem cell transplant. The rearrangement uses TRBV18 and TRBJ2-7; TRBD1 agrees at 8 bases. This TCR derives from a female patient under 10 years old who had a stem cell transplant for aplastic anemia, so the T cells may come from the graft donor. The CDR3 region is CASSPPPRTGQSYEQYF. Here the CDR3 DNA reads TGTGCCAGCTCACCACCACCGCGGACAGGGCAATCCTACGAGCAGTACTTC.